This TCR beta chain was recorded in a study of beta chain features in type 1 diabetes. The V gene's germline CDR1 is SGHVS and CDR2 FQNEAQ. V was pared by 5 bases and J by 0 bases, with 1 base of the junction left unmatched. This CDR3 has 17 amino acids. cDNA synthesis used the whole RNA isolate, giving expressed TCRB sequences. Produced via immunoSEQ multiplex PCR; TCRdb's table is partial and in-frame only. The sample records about 220,000 clones, roughly 10% being singletons. The chain recombines TRBV7-8 with TRBJ2-6, with 13 bases fitting TRBD2. Source material: central memory CD4+ T cells from blood. This clonotype was obtained from a man younger than 30 in good health. CDR3 sequence (DNA): TGTGCCAGCAGCCGGACTAGCGGGAGCTCTGGGGCCAACGTCCTGACTTTC. Translated: CASSRTSGSSGANVLTF.